The T cell receptor (beta chain) under discussion was sequenced for a study of cytomegalovirus exposure and HLA in healthy donors. The CDR3 covers 15 residues. The trim removed 0 bases at V and 9 bases at J, leaving 6 bases unmatched. CDR1 is LGHNA, CDR2 YNFKEQ, per germline. The study ran its PCR with 60 Vbeta and 13 Jbeta primers. Only in-frame clones appear in the TCRdb table, and some are missing; sequencing was by immunoSEQ multiplex PCR. The sample contains 150,000 or so clones, 70% to 80% of which appear only once. This chain uses TRBV4-2 with TRBJ2-1, with 9 bases aligning to TRBD2. Sequenced: PBMCs. The receptor's source is a woman aged 40 to 50 in good health and CMV-seronegative. The CDR3 spells CASSQEPSGAFEQFF. The CDR3 nucleotides are TGTGCCAGCAGCCAAGAGCCTAGCGGGGCGTTTGAGCAGTTCTTC.